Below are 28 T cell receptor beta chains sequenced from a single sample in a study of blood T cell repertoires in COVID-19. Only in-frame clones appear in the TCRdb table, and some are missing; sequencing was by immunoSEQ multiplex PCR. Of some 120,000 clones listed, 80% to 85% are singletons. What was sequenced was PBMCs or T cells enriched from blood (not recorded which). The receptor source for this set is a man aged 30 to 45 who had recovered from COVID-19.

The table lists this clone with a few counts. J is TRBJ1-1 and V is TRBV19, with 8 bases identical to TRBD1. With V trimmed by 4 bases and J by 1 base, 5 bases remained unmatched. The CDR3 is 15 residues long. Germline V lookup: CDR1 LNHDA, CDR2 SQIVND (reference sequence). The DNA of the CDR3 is TGTGCCAGTAGTAGATCGGACAGGGCGAACACTGAAGCTTTCTTT. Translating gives CASSRSDRANTEAFF.

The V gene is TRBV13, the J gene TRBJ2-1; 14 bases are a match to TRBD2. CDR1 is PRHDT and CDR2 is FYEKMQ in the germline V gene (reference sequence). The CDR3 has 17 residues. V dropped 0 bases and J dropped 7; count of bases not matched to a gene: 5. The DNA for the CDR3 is TGTGCCAGCAGCTTAGGGCCCGGACTAGCGGGAGGTAATGAGCAGTTCTTC. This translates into CASSLGPGLAGGNEQFF.

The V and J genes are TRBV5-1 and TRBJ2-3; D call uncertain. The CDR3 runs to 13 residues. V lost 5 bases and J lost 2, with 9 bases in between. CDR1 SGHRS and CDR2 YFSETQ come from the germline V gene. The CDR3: CASSSPPTDTQYF. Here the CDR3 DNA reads TGCGCCAGCAGTAGCCCACCCACAGATACGCAGTATTTT.

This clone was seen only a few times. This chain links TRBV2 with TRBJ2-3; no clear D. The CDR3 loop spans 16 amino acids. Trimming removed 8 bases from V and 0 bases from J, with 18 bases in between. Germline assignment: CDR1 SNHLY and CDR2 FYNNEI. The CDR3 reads CASVYSTLTSTDTQYF. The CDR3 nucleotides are TGTGCCAGCGTTTACAGCACACTCACTAGCACAGATACGCAGTATTTT.

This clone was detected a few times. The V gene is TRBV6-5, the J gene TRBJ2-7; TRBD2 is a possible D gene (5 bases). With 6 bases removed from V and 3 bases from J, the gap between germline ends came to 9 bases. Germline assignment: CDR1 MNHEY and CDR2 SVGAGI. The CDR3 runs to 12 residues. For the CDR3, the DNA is TGTGCCAGCAGCAGGACTCTCTACGAGCAGTACTTC. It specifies CASSRTLYEQYF.

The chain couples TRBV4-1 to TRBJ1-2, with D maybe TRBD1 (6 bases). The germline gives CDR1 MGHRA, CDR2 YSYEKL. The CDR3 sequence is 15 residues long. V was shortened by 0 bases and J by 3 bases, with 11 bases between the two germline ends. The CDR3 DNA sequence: TGCGCCAGCAGCCAAGAAAGGAGGACAGACTATGGCTACACCTTC. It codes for CASSQERRTDYGYTF.

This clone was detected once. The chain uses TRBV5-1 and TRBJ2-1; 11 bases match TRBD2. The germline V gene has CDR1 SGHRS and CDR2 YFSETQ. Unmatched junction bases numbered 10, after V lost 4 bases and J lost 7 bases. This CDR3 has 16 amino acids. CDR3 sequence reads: CASSGGTSGQGNEQFF. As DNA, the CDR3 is TGCGCCAGCAGCGGAGGGACTAGCGGCCAGGGGAATGAGCAGTTCTTC.

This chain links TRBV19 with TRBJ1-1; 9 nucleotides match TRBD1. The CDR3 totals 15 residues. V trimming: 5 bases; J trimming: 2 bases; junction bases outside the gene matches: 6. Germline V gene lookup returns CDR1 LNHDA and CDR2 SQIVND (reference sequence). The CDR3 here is CASSLGQGLNTEAFF. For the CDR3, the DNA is TGTGCCAGTAGTCTGGGACAGGGTCTCAACACTGAAGCTTTCTTT.

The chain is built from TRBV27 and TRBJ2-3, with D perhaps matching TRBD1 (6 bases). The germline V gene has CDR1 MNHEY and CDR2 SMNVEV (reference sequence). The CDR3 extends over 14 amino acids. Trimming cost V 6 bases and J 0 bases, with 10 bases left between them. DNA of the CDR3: TGTGCCAGCAGCCCCGGGACAAGCACAGATACGCAGTATTTT. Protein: CASSPGTSTDTQYF.

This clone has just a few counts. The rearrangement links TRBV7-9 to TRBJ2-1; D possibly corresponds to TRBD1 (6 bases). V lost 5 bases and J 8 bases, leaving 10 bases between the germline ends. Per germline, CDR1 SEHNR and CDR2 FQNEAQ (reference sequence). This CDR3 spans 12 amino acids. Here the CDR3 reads CASSPTGYEQFF. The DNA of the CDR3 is TGTGCCAGCAGCCCGACAGGTTATGAGCAGTTCTTC.

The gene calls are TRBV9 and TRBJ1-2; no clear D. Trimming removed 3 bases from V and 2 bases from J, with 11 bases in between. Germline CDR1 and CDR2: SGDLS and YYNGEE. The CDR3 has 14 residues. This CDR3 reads CASSALGGNYGYTF. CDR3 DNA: TGTGCCAGCAGCGCCCTGGGAGGGAACTATGGCTACACCTTC.

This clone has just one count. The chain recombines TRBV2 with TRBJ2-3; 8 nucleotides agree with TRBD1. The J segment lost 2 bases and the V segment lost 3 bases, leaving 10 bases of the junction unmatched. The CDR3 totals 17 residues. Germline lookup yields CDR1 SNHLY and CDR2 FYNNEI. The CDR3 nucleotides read TGTGCCAGCAGTGAGAGGAGTGGACAGGGTTCCACAGATACGCAGTATTTT. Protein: CASSERSGQGSTDTQYF.

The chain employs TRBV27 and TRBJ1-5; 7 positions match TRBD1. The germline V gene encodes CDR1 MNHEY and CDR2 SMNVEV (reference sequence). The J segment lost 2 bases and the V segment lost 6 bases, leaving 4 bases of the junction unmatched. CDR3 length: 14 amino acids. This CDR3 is CASRITGGNQPQHF. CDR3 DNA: TGTGCCAGCAGGATTACAGGGGGCAATCAGCCCCAGCATTTT.

CDR3 protein: CASSPRTSGDGELFF. CDR3 sequence (DNA): TGTGCCAGCAGCCCACGGACTAGCGGGGACGGGGAGCTGTTTTTT. The chain recombines TRBV7-2 with TRBJ2-2; 12 nucleotides align to TRBD2. Germline CDR1 SGHTA, CDR2 FQGNSA. This CDR3 has 15 amino acids. V was clipped by 5 bases and J by 7 bases; unmatched bases: 5.

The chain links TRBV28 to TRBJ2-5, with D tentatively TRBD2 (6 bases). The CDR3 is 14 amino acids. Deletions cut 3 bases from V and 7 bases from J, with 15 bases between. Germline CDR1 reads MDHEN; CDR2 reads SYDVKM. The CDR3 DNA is TGTGCCAGCAGTTTGAGCGGGTCCCTATGGACCCAGTACTTC. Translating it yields CASSLSGSLWTQYF.

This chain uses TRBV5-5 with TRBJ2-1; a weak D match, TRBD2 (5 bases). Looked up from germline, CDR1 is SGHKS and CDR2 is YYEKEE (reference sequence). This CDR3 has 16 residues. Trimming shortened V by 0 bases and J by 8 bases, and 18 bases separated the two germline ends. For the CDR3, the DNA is TGTGCCAGCAGCTTGGACCCTAGCAGGTCACTCCATGAGCAGTTCTTC. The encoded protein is CASSLDPSRSLHEQFF. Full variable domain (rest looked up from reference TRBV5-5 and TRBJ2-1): DAGVTQSPTHLIKTRGQQVTLRCSPISGHKSVSWYQQVLGQGPQFIFQYYEKEERGRGNFPDRFSARQFPNYSSELNVNALLLGDSALYLCASSLDPSRSLHEQFFGPGTRLTVL.

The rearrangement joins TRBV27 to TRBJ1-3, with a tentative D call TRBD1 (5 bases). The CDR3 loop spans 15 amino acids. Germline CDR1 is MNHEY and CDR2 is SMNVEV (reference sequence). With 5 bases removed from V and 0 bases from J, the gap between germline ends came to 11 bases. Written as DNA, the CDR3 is TGTGCCAGCAGTCCGACAGCGAACTCTGGAAACACCATATATTTT. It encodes CASSPTANSGNTIYF.

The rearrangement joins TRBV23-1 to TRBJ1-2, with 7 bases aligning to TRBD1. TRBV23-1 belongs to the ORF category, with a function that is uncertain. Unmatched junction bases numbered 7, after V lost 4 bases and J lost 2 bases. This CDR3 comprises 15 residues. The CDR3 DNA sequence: TGCGCCAGCAGTCTACCCAGGGGGTCAAACTATGGCTACACCTTC. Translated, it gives CASSLPRGSNYGYTF.

CDR3 nucleotide sequence: TGTGCCAGTAGCCCGACGGAGAACACCATATATTTT. It encodes CASSPTENTIYF. This chain joins TRBV19 and TRBJ1-3; D ambiguous. Looked up from germline, CDR1 is LNHDA and CDR2 is SQIVND (reference sequence). Deletions cut 6 bases from V and 7 bases from J, with 10 bases between. This CDR3 comprises 12 residues.

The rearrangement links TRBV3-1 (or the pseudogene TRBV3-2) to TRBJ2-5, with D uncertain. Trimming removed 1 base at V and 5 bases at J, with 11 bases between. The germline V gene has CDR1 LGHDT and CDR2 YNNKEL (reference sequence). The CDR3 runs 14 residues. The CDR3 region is CASSQVSQWETQYF. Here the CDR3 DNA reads TGTGCCAGCAGCCAAGTCTCACAGTGGGAGACCCAGTACTTC.

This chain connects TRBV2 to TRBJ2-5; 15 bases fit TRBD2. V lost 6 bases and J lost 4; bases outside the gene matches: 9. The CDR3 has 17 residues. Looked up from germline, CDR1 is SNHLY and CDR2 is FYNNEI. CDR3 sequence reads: CASRVRTSGGALETQYF. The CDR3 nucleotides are TGTGCCAGCAGGGTCCGGACTAGCGGGGGGGCATTAGAGACCCAGTACTTC.

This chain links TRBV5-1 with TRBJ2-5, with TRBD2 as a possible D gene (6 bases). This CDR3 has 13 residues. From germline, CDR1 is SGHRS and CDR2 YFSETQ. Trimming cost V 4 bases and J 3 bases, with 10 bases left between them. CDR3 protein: CASSVLAEETQYF. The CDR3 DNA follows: TGCGCCAGCAGCGTACTAGCAGAAGAGACCCAGTACTTC.

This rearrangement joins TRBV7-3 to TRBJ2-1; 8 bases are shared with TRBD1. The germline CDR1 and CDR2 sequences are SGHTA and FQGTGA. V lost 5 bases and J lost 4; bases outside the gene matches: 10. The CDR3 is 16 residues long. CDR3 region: CASSPARDRNYNEQFF. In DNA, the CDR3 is TGTGCCAGCAGCCCAGCAAGGGACAGGAATTACAATGAGCAGTTCTTC.

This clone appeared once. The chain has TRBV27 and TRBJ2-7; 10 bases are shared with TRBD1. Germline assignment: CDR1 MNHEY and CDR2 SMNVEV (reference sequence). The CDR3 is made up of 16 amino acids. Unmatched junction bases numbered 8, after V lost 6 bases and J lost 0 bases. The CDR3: CASSLDRGFSSYEQYF. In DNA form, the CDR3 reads TGTGCCAGCAGCCTGGACAGGGGGTTTAGCTCCTACGAGCAGTACTTC.

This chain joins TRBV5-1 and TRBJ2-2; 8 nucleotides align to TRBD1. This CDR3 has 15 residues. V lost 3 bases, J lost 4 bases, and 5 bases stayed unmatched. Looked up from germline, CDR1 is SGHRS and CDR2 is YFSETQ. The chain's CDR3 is CASSSGQGGTGELFF. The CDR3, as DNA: TGCGCCAGCAGCTCCGGACAGGGAGGCACCGGGGAGCTGTTTTTT.

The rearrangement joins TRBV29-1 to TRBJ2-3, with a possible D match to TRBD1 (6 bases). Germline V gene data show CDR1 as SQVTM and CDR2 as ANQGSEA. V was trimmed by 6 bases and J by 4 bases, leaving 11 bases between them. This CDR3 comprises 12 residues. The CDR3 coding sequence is TGCAGCGTCCCTTGGACAGCAGATACGCAGTATTTT. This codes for CSVPWTADTQYF.

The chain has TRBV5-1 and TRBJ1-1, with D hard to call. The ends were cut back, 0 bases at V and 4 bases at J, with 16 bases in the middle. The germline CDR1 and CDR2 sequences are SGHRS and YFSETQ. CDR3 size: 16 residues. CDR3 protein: CASSLDPMVSGTEAFF. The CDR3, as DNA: TGCGCCAGCAGCTTGGATCCAATGGTGAGTGGCACTGAAGCTTTCTTT.

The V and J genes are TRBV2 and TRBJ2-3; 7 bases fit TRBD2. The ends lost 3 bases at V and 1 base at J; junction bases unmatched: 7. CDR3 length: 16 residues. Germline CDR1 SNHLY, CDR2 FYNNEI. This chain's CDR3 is CASSEGAGAGTDTQYF. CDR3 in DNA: TGTGCCAGCAGTGAGGGTGCGGGAGCTGGCACAGATACGCAGTATTTT.